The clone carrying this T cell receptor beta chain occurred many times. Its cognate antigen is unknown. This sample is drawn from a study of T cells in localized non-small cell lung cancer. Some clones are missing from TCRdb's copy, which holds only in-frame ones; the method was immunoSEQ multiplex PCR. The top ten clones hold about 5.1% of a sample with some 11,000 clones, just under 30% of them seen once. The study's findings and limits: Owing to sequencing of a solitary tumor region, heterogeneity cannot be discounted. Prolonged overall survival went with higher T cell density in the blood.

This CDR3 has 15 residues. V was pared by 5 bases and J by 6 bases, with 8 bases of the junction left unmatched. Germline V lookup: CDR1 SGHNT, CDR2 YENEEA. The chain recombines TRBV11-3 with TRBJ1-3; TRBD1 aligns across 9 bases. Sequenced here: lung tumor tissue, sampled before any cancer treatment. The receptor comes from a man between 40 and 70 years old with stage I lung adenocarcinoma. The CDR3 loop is CASSQATGGVNTIYF. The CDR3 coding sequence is TGTGCCAGCAGCCAAGCTACAGGGGGCGTAAACACCATATATTTT.